Each of the 5 T cell receptor beta chains below was sequenced from the same sample in a study of blood T cell repertoires in COVID-19 (dated by TCRdb to 2019 to 2021). The library came from the immunoSEQ multiplex PCR assay. Sourced from immuneACCESS, this table was stored by TCRdb with only in-frame sequences that have V and J called. A share of the clones is absent; for the studies checked, an unresolved V gene accounts for under half, and the remainder has no known explanation. The sample table contains over 35,000 clones; only one count was recorded for 69% of them. Less than 8% of the sample is taken by the ten largest. Source material: peripheral blood. Receptor source: an elderly man with acute or convalescent COVID-19.

The rearrangement uses TRBV5-1 and TRBJ1-1, with TRBD1 matching over 7 bases. The CDR3 covers 14 residues. The germline V gene has CDR1 SGHRS and CDR2 YFSETQ. After removal of 3 bases from V and 3 bases from J, the junction contained 5 bases not matched to a gene. DNA of the CDR3: TGCGCCAGCAGCTCGACAGGGTTCGACACTGAAGCTTTCTTT. It specifies CASSSTGFDTEAFF.

The chain couples TRBV7-8 to TRBJ2-1; 11 positions match TRBD2. The CDR3 spans 19 residues. The ends lost 1 base at V and 1 base at J; junction bases unmatched: 9. Germline CDR1 is SGHVS and CDR2 is FQNEAQ. The CDR3 is CASSLGVLAGVSSYNEQFF. CDR3 DNA sequence: TGTGCCAGCAGCTTAGGCGTACTAGCGGGAGTATCGTCCTACAATGAGCAGTTCTTC.

The chain carries TRBV2 and TRBJ1-1; D is perhaps TRBD1 (5 bases). V gave up 6 bases and J gave up 1 base, with 15 bases separating them. This CDR3 region has 15 residues. Per the germline V gene, CDR1 is SNHLY and CDR2 is FYNNEI. The CDR3 is CASRGHPETNTEAFF. In nucleotides, the CDR3 is TGTGCCAGCAGAGGACACCCTGAGACGAACACTGAAGCTTTCTTT. The full variable domain, with the rest looked up from reference TRBV2 and TRBJ1-1, is EPEVTQTPSHQVTQMGQEVILRCVPISNHLYFYWYRQILGQKVEFLVSFYNNEISEKSEIFDDQFSVERPDGSNFTLKIRSTKLEDSAMYFCASRGHPETNTEAFFGQGTRLTVV.

This chain uses TRBV20-1 with TRBJ2-5; 9 nucleotides agree with TRBD2. The CDR3 contains 17 residues. Germline V gene data show CDR1 as DFQATT and CDR2 as SNEGSKA (reference sequence). V lost 3 bases and J lost 5; bases outside the gene matches: 16. The CDR3 protein is CSASSPGLAGVMETQYF. The CDR3 DNA sequence: TGCAGTGCTAGTTCACCGGGACTAGCAGGAGTTATGGAGACCCAGTACTTC.

The J gene is TRBJ2-5, the V gene TRBV2; tentative D call: TRBD1 (5 bases). Trimming removed 5 bases at V and 1 base at J, with 8 bases between. CDR3 length equals 13 residues. Germline V lookup: CDR1 SNHLY, CDR2 FYNNEI. CDR3 DNA sequence: TGTGCCAGCAGTTACGACAGCCAAGAGACCCAGTACTTC. It yields the protein CASSYDSQETQYF.